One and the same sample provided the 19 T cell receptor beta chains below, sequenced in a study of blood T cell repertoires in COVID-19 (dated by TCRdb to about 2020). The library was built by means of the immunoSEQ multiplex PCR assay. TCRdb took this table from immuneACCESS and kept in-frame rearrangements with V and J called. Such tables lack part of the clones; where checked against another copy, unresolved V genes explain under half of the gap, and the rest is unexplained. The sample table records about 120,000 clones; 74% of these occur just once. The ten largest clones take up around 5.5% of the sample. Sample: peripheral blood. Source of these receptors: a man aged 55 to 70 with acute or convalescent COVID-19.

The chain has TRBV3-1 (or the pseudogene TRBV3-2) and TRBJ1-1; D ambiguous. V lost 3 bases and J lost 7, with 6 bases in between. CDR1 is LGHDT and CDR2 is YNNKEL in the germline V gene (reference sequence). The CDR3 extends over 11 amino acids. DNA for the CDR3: TGTGCCAGCAGCCAGAGATATGAAGCTTTCTTT. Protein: CASSQRYEAFF.

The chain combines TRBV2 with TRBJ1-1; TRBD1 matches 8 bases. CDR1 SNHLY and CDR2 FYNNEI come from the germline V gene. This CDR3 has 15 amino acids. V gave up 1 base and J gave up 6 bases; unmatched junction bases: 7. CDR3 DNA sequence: TGTGCCAGCAGTGAAGTAGGTCAGGGGGCGGCTGAAGCTTTCTTT. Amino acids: CASSEVGQGAAEAFF.

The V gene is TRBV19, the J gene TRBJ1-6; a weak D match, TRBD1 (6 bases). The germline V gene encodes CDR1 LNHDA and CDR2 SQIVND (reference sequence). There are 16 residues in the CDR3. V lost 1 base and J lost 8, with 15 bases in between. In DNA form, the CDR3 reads TGTGCCAGTAGTATAGTAACCGGCAGGGGCCATTCACCCCTCCACTTT. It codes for CASSIVTGRGHSPLHF.

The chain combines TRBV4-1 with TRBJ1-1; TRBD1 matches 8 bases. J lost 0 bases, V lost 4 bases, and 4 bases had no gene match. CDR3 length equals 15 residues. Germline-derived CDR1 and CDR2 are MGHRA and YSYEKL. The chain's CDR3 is CASSLQTGVNTEAFF. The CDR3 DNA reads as TGCGCCAGCAGCCTTCAGACAGGGGTGAACACTGAAGCTTTCTTT.

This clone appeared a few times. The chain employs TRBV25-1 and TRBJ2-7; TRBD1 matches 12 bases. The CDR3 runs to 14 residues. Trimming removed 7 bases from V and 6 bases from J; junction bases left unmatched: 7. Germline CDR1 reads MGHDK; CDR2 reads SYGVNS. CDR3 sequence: CASTGTGGFGEQYF. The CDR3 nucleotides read TGTGCCAGCACTGGGACAGGGGGCTTTGGCGAGCAGTACTTC.

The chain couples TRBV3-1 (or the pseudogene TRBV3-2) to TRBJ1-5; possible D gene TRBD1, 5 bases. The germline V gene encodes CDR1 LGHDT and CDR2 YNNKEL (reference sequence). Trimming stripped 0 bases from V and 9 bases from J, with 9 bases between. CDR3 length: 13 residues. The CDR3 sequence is CASSQDLGAPQHF. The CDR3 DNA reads TGTGCCAGCAGCCAAGATCTTGGGGCGCCCCAGCATTTT.

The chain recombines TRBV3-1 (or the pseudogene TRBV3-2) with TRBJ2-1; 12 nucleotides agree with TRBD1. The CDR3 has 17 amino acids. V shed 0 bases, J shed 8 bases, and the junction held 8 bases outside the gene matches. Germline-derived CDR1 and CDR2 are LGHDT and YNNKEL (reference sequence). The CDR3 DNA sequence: TGTGCCAGCAGCCAAGATCCGGGACAGGGGGCGCGGGATGAGCAGTTCTTC. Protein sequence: CASSQDPGQGARDEQFF.

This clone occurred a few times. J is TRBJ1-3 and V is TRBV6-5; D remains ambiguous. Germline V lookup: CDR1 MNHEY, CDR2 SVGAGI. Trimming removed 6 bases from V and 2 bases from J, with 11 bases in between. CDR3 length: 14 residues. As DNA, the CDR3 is TGTGCCAGCAGGCAGGATCAGGCTGGAAACACCATATATTTT. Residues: CASRQDQAGNTIYF.

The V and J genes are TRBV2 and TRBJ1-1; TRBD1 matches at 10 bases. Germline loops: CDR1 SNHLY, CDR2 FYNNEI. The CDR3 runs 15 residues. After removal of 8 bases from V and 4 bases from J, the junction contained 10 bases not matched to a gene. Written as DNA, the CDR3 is TGTGCCAGCGGCCGGGACAGGGGACGACTCACTGAAGCTTTCTTT. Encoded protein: CASGRDRGRLTEAFF. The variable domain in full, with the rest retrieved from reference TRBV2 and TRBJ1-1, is EPEVTQTPSHQVTQMGQEVILRCVPISNHLYFYWYRQILGQKVEFLVSFYNNEISEKSEIFDDQFSVERPDGSNFTLKIRSTKLEDSAMYFCASGRDRGRLTEAFFGQGTRLTVV.

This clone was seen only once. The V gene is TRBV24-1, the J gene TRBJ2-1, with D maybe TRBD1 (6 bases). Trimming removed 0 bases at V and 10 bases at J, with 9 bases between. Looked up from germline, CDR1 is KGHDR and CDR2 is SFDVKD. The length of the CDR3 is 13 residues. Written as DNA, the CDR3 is TGTGCCACCAGTGATTTGCCTGGGACAGAGCAGTTCTTC. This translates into CATSDLPGTEQFF.

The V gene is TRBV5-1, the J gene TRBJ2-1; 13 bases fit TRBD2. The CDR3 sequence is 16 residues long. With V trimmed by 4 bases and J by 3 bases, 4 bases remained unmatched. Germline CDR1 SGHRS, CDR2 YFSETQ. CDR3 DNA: TGCGCCAGCAGCCGGACTAGCGGGAGTGTCTACAATGAGCAGTTCTTC. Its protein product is CASSRTSGSVYNEQFF.

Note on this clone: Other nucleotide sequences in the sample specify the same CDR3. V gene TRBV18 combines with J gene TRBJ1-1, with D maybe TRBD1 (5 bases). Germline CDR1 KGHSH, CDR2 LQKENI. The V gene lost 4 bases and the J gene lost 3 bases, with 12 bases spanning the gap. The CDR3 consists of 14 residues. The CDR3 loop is CASSRNTGDTEAFF. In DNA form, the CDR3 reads TGTGCCAGCTCACGAAACACAGGTGACACTGAAGCTTTCTTT.

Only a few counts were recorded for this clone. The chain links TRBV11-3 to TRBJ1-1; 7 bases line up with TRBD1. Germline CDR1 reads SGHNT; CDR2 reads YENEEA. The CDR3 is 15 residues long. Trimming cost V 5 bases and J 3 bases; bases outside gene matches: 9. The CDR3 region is CASSVATGPYTEAFF. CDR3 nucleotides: TGTGCCAGCAGCGTCGCGACAGGGCCGTACACTGAAGCTTTCTTT. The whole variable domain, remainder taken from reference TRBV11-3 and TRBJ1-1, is EAGVVQSPRYKIIEKKQPVAFWCNPISGHNTLYWYLQNLGQGPELLIRYENEEAVDDSQLPKDRFSAERLKGVDSTLKIQPAELGDSAVYLCASSVATGPYTEAFFGQGTRLTVV.

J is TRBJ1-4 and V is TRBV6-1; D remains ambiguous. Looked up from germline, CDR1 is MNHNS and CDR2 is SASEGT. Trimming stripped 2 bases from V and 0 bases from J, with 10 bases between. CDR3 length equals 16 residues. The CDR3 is CASSEFEGTTNEKLFF. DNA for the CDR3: TGTGCCAGCAGTGAATTTGAGGGCACAACTAATGAAAAACTGTTTTTT.

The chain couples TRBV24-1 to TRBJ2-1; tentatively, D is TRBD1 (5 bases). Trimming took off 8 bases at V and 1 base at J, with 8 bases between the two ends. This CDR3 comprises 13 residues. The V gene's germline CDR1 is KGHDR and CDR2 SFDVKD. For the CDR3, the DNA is TGTGCCACCATGAAGGGGTCCTACAATGAGCAGTTCTTC. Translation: CATMKGSYNEQFF.

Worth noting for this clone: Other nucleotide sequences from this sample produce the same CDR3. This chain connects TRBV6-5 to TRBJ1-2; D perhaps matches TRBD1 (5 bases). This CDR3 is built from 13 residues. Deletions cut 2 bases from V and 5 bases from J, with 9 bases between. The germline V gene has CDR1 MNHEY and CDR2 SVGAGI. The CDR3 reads CASSYRQGYGYTF. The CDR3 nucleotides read TGTGCCAGCAGTTACCGCCAGGGTTATGGCTACACCTTC.

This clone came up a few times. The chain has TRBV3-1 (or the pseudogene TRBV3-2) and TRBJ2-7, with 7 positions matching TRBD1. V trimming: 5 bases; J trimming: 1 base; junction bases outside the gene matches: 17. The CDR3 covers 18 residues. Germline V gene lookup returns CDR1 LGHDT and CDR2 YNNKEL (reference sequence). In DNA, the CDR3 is TGTGCCAGCAGCTCTTACGCTCCCGGGACAGAGACATCCTACGAGCAGTACTTC. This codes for CASSSYAPGTETSYEQYF.

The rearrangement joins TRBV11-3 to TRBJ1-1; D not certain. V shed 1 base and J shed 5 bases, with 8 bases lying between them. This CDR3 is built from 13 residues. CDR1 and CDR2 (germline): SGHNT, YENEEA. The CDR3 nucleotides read TGTGCCAGCAGCTTAGCGGAGAGAACTGAAGCTTTCTTT. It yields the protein CASSLAERTEAFF.

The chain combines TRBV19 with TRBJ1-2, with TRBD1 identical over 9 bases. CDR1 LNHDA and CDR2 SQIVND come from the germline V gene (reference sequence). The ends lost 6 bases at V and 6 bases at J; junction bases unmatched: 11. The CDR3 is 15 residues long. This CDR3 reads CASRQQGARADGYTF. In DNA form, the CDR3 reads TGTGCCAGTAGACAACAGGGGGCTCGCGCCGATGGCTACACCTTC.